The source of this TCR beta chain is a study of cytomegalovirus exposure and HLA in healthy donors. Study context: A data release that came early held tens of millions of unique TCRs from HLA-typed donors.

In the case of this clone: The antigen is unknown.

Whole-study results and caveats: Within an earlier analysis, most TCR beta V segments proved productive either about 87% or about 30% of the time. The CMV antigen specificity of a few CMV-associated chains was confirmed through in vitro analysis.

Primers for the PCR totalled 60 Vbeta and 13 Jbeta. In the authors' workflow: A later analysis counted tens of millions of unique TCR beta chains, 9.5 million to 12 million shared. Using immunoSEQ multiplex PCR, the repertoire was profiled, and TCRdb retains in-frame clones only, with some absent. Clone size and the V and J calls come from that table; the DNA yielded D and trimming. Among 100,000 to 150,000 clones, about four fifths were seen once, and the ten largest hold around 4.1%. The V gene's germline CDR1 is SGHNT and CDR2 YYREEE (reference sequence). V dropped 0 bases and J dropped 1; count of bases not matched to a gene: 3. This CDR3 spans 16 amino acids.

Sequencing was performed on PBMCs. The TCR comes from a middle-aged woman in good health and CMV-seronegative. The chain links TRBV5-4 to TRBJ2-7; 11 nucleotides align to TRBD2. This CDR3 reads CASSLGTSGPSYEQYF. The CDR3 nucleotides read TGTGCCAGCAGCTTGGGGACTAGCGGGCCTTCCTACGAGCAGTACTTC.